The rows below give T cell receptor beta chains drawn from one sample of a study of T cell responses to AZD1222 COVID-19 vaccine. This table comes from immunoSEQ multiplex PCR, and its TCRdb copy is limited to in-frame clones, with some not included. The sample lists some 120,000 clones; roughly 84% were seen once. Here the sequenced sample was peripheral blood, taken on day 0 of AZD1222 vaccination. All receptors come from an adult in good health. Both conserved end residues are part of each CDR3. Each record gives: clone size, J gene, V gene, CDR3 protein. Part of the rows lack a size; the others show once, few, many or a class for expanded clones.

clone size: .
J gene: TRBJ1-1
V gene: TRBV28
CDR3 protein: CASNEGKDTEAFF

clone size: .
J gene: TRBJ2-1
V gene: TRBV7-3
CDR3 protein: CASAQGVITEQFF

clone size: .
J gene: TRBJ2-5
V gene: TRBV7-9
CDR3 protein: CASAGAGQETQYF

clone size: .
J gene: TRBJ2-2
V gene: TRBV11-3
CDR3 protein: CASSYSVGELFF

clone size: .
J gene: TRBJ2-5
V gene: TRBV5-1
CDR3 protein: CASNPGGGAWETQYF

clone size: once
J gene: TRBJ2-1
V gene: TRBV12-3/TRBV12-4
CDR3 protein: CASTLRTRNEQFF

clone size: .
J gene: TRBJ1-5
V gene: TRBV6-5
CDR3 protein: CASSRQDIGNQPQHF

clone size: .
J gene: TRBJ2-5
V gene: TRBV5-1
CDR3 protein: CASRLSEETQYF

clone size: .
J gene: TRBJ2-3
V gene: TRBV18
CDR3 protein: CASSPRADTQYF

clone size: .
J gene: TRBJ2-1
V gene: TRBV10-3
CDR3 protein: CATDPGLASNEQFF

clone size: .
J gene: TRBJ2-4
V gene: TRBV19
CDR3 protein: CASSDGAVAKNIQYF

clone size: once
J gene: TRBJ1-5
V gene: TRBV7-8
CDR3 protein: CASSPGLASNQPQHF

clone size: .
J gene: TRBJ1-2
V gene: TRBV2
CDR3 protein: CASSFQGWDGYTF

clone size: .
J gene: TRBJ1-5
V gene: TRBV24-1
CDR3 protein: CATSDYGINQPQHF

clone size: .
J gene: TRBJ1-3
V gene: TRBV19
CDR3 protein: CASLYGQGARTIYF

clone size: .
J gene: TRBJ2-7
V gene: TRBV27
CDR3 protein: CASSLKRATGYEQYF

clone size: .
J gene: TRBJ1-2
V gene: TRBV6-5
CDR3 protein: CASSPTGTGNYGYTF

clone size: few
J gene: TRBJ1-5
V gene: TRBV10-3
CDR3 protein: CAISTGTGVGQPQHF

clone size: .
J gene: TRBJ2-7
V gene: TRBV6-5
CDR3 protein: CASSYSFGTGVFKQYF

clone size: .
J gene: TRBJ2-3
V gene: TRBV5-1
CDR3 protein: CASSLALGRPRVHTDTQYF

clone size: .
J gene: TRBJ2-5
V gene: TRBV5-1
CDR3 protein: CASSLGQGLETQYF

clone size: .
J gene: TRBJ2-2
V gene: TRBV9
CDR3 protein: CASSVGSTGELFF

clone size: .
J gene: TRBJ2-3
V gene: TRBV2
CDR3 protein: CASRTSGRIDTQYF

clone size: .
J gene: TRBJ1-1
V gene: TRBV15
CDR3 protein: CATSRGLGGIDTEAFF

clone size: .
J gene: TRBJ2-2
V gene: TRBV12-5
CDR3 protein: CASGWGTAVVGELFF

clone size: .
J gene: TRBJ1-2
V gene: TRBV6-5
CDR3 protein: CASSYGGGRLSYGYTF

clone size: few
J gene: TRBJ2-1
V gene: TRBV6-6
CDR3 protein: CASKNRGELSEQFF

clone size: once
J gene: TRBJ2-2
V gene: TRBV6-6
CDR3 protein: CASRGAGELFF

clone size: .
J gene: TRBJ1-3
V gene: TRBV4-2
CDR3 protein: CASSQGQLLSGNTIYF

clone size: .
J gene: TRBJ1-2
V gene: TRBV6-5
CDR3 protein: CASRTGSGYGYTF

clone size: .
J gene: TRBJ2-3
V gene: TRBV7-8
CDR3 protein: CASSLAPEIPWGTDTQYF

clone size: .
J gene: TRBJ2-7
V gene: TRBV7-2
CDR3 protein: CASRVTSGTYEQYF

clone size: few
J gene: TRBJ2-1
V gene: TRBV5-1
CDR3 protein: CASSLASGRPKPYNEQFF

clone size: .
J gene: TRBJ2-3
V gene: TRBV7-3
CDR3 protein: CASSSSGSTDTQYF

clone size: .
J gene: TRBJ2-7
V gene: TRBV5-1
CDR3 protein: CASSLASAGSGEQYF

clone size: .
J gene: TRBJ1-2
V gene: TRBV5-1
CDR3 protein: CASSFGTANYGYTF

clone size: .
J gene: TRBJ2-2
V gene: TRBV7-2
CDR3 protein: CASNPGGNTGELFF

clone size: once
J gene: TRBJ2-3
V gene: TRBV4-2
CDR3 protein: CASSHGTSGSTTDTQYF

clone size: .
J gene: TRBJ1-6
V gene: TRBV5-1
CDR3 protein: CASSLGSQGLNSPLHF

clone size: .
J gene: TRBJ1-1
V gene: TRBV5-5
CDR3 protein: CASRRTEVNTEAFF

clone size: once
J gene: TRBJ2-1
V gene: TRBV18
CDR3 protein: CASSSTSGGAGEQFF

clone size: .
J gene: TRBJ1-2
V gene: TRBV6-5
CDR3 protein: CASRLTGGNYGYTF

clone size: .
J gene: TRBJ1-1
V gene: TRBV28
CDR3 protein: CASSRRGQGNTEAFF